This T cell receptor (beta chain) was identified in a study of T-cell reconstitution after alpha-beta-depleted transplantation in children. Study observations and caveats: Alpha-beta T cells about two months after transplant reportedly derived from several hundred expanded graft clones. T-cell counts and diversity at one year following transplant were attributed mainly to newly produced T cells. Surviving thymic progenitors and recipient T cells were the source of high TCRbeta diversity at day 60 in some patients.

During its preparation, the TCRbeta library received unique molecular identifiers. TCRdb recomputed calls from the PCR reads with MiXCR, one row per CDR3 protein. This table holds 500,000 to 650,000 distinct CDR3 sequences, 13% found once. This CDR3 region has 13 residues. V was cut by 4 bases and J by 0 bases, with 7 bases left in between. The V gene's germline CDR1 is GTSNPN and CDR2 SVGIG (reference sequence). For this clonotype: Its antigen remains unknown.

The sequence was collected from a male patient under 18 who had a stem cell transplant for acute myeloid leukemia, so the T cells may come from the graft donor. This rearrangement joins TRBV30 to TRBJ2-1; D is uncertain. This specimen consisted of PBMCs, mostly from graft donor cells, obtained 360 days after TCRalphabeta/CD19-depleted stem cell transplant. The DNA for the CDR3 is TGTGCCTGGAAGGGCAGCTCCTACAATGAGCAGTTCTTC. The encoded protein is CAWKGSSYNEQFF.